This T cell receptor (beta chain) was identified during a study of blood T cell repertoires in COVID-19. Study context: COVID-19 samples collected from the United States, Italy and Spain covered acute and convalescent phases. T cells, B-cell-depleted T cells, or PBMCs provided the cDNA or gDNA that served as material.

In the study's own analysis: Amplifying reference gene primers gave estimates of nucleated cell counts. The protocol was immunoSEQ multiplex PCR, while the TCRdb copy is restricted to in-frame clones and leaves out a portion. V and J calls and clone size are those listed in that table; D and trimming were worked out from the DNA. This sample has approximately 170,000 clones; under 80% occur once, and the top ten carry around an eighth. Germline CDR1 and CDR2: MNHEY and SMNVEV (reference sequence). The germline V and J ends were trimmed by 5 bases and 4 bases, with 18 bases remaining between them. This CDR3 is built from 16 residues.

The chain uses TRBV27 and TRBJ1-5; D ambiguous. The sequencing input was peripheral blood. The receptor was derived from a woman in her fifties or sixties with acute or convalescent COVID-19. The DNA of the CDR3 is TGTGCCAGCAGTCCTGGGCGACAAGAACTGAATCAGCCCCAGCATTTT. Encoded protein: CASSPGRQELNQPQHF.